This T cell receptor beta chain was captured in a study of cytomegalovirus exposure and HLA in healthy donors. General study results and limits: Investigators reported under 200 TCR beta chains as tied to cytomegalovirus. Reports credit the classifier with highly specific, highly sensitive diagnosis of cytomegalovirus status. Clonal expansion, a later analysis showed, was greater in HLA-associated TCR beta chains than in equally common others.

The donors comprised healthy bone marrow donors. The CDR3 has 16 residues. Germline CDR1 is SGDLS and CDR2 is YYNGEE. Between the trimmed V and J ends, which lost 0 bases and 5 bases, there was a span of 16 bases. The study ran its PCR with 60 Vbeta and 13 Jbeta primers. The assay was immunoSEQ multiplex PCR, and TCRdb's table has in-frame clones only and misses some. The table includes 100,000 to 150,000 clones, 80% detected once. Details on this clone: Its antigen is currently unknown.

This TCR came from a man aged 25 to 40 in good health and CMV-seronegative. The material sequenced was PBMCs. The rearrangement uses TRBV9 and TRBJ2-3; tentatively, D is TRBD2 (6 bases). The CDR3 reads CASSVESVGSGDTQYF. CDR3 in DNA: TGTGCCAGCAGCGTAGAAAGCGTCGGGAGTGGAGATACGCAGTATTTT.